Described below is a single T cell receptor beta chain sequence and its context. What it binds is unknown. This sample also contains other DNA sequences that code for the same CDR3. These data are taken from a study of OX40 agonist ivuxolimab in advanced cancers. Background on the study: Partial responses occurred in Three dose-escalation patients, one with hepatocellular carcinoma and two with cutaneous melanoma. The study's findings and limits: Partly responding patients at 0.1-3.0 mg/kg showed some of the smallest clonal expansion.

The protocol was immunoSEQ multiplex PCR, while the TCRdb copy is restricted to in-frame clones and leaves out a portion. The table lists nearly 90,000 clones, around nine tenths of them singletons. The CDR3 has 15 amino acids. The specimen was CD4+ or CD8+ T cells sorted from blood, collected in a trial of the OX40 agonist ivuxolimab. The receptor was isolated from an adult with an advanced solid tumor such as melanoma, head and neck, liver or kidney cancer. The rearrangement joins TRBV21-1 to TRBJ1-2; the table's D gene call, TRBD1, was not cross checked with the DNA. TRBV21-1 is shown as a pseudogene. The CDR3 sequence is CASPQDRGGGYGYTF. The CDR3 nucleotides are TGTGCCAGCCCCCAGGACAGGGGTGGTGGCTATGGCTACACCTTC.